This record covers a single T cell receptor beta chain. What it binds is unknown. The sample belongs to a study of cytomegalovirus exposure and HLA in healthy donors. It was with 60 Vbeta and 13 Jbeta primers that the PCR ran. Here immunoSEQ multiplex PCR was the method, and the copy in TCRdb shows in-frame clones only, minus some. The repertoire consists of nearly 200,000 clones, with over 60% occurring once and the leading ten covering roughly 2.1%. The germline CDR1 and CDR2 sequences are SEHNR and FQNEAQ (reference sequence). The CDR3 spans 17 residues. V lost 2 bases, J lost 8 bases, and 11 bases stayed unmatched. Whole-study results and caveats: On later analysis, the bulk of CMV-associated TCR beta chains appeared to be HLA-restricted.

The TCR comes from a woman younger than 45 in good health and CMV-seropositive. The rearrangement links TRBV7-9 to TRBJ1-6, with 8 bases identical to TRBD1. The sample was PBMCs. The CDR3 here is CASSLQGAGSWDSPLHF. CDR3 bases: TGTGCCAGCAGCTTACAGGGGGCAGGATCTTGGGATTCACCCCTCCACTTT. Full variable domain (rest looked up from reference TRBV7-9 and TRBJ1-6): DTGVSQNPRHKITKRGQNVTFRCDPISEHNRLYWYRQTLGQGPEFLTYFQNEAQLEKSRLLSDRFSAERPKGSFSTLEIQRTEQGDSAMYLCASSLQGAGSWDSPLHFGNGTRLTVT.